Below are 5 T cell receptor beta chains sequenced from a single sample in a study of blood T cell repertoires in COVID-19. Sequenced by immunoSEQ multiplex PCR; TCRdb stores in-frame clones only, minus some. The sample records a few hundred thousand clones, 86% being singletons. Material: PBMCs or T cells enriched from blood (not recorded which). These TCRs come from a woman in her thirties or forties with acute COVID-19.

The chain employs TRBV19 and TRBJ1-3; tentatively, D is TRBD1 (6 bases). The CDR3 has 13 amino acids. V was shortened by 6 bases and J by 0 bases, with 6 bases between the two germline ends. CDR1 LNHDA and CDR2 SQIVND come from the germline V gene (reference sequence). CDR3 residues: CASRTGSGNTIYF. The DNA of the CDR3 is TGTGCCAGTAGGACAGGCTCTGGAAACACCATATATTTT.

The gene calls are TRBV27 and TRBJ1-2; 8 nucleotides align to TRBD1. The junction had 7 bases not matched to a gene; V was cut back by 6 bases and J by 4 bases. Germline assignment: CDR1 MNHEY and CDR2 SMNVEV (reference sequence). The length of the CDR3 is 14 residues. This chain's CDR3 is CASRPRGQVYGYTF. CDR3 nucleotides: TGTGCCAGCAGACCGAGGGGACAGGTCTATGGCTACACCTTC.

The chain links TRBV6-1 to TRBJ1-1; 9 bases align to TRBD1. The CDR3 runs 15 residues. V was clipped by 3 bases and J by 11 bases; unmatched bases: 13. CDR1 MNHNS and CDR2 SASEGT come from the germline V gene. In DNA, the CDR3 is TGTGCCAGCAGTGACACAGGGGGCCCTCACCGGTTCGCTTTCTTT. It encodes CASSDTGGPHRFAFF.

The chain joins TRBV5-1 to TRBJ1-2; 9 bases align to TRBD1. The length of the CDR3 is 13 residues. Germline CDR1 is SGHRS and CDR2 is YFSETQ. V was pared by 5 bases and J by 8 bases, with 7 bases of the junction left unmatched. Here the CDR3 reads CASSTQGAGGYTF. DNA for the CDR3: TGCGCCAGCAGTACACAGGGGGCTGGCGGCTACACCTTC.

The chain joins TRBV11-2 to TRBJ1-3; 8 bases align to TRBD1. The CDR3 totals 16 residues. V was clipped by 8 bases and J by 2 bases; unmatched bases: 11. Germline V gene lookup returns CDR1 SGHAT and CDR2 FQNNGV. In DNA, the CDR3 is TGTGCCAGCGGCCAAAGGGGCAGGGGGCCTGGAAACACCATATATTTT. It specifies CASGQRGRGPGNTIYF.